This T cell receptor beta chain is from a study of blood T cell repertoires in COVID-19. For the study at large: From the United States, Italy and Spain came samples of acute and convalescent COVID-19.

Researchers sorted participants into cohorts using their self-reported clinical history. Recovered participants had two consecutive negative NP/OP PCR tests, healthcare professional clearance, or symptom resolution. The method was immunoSEQ multiplex PCR; TCRdb's version includes in-frame clones alone and lacks a portion of them. Of 220,000 or so clones in the sample, 70% to 85% were seen once. V gave up 4 bases and J gave up 4 bases, with 10 bases separating them. This CDR3 region has 13 residues. Germline V lookup: CDR1 LGHDT, CDR2 YNNKEL (reference sequence). V gene TRBV3-1 (or the pseudogene TRBV3-2) combines with J gene TRBJ1-1; D is perhaps TRBD1 (5 bases). Material for sequencing was PBMCs or T cells enriched from blood (not recorded which). This sequence was found in a woman in her fifties or sixties who had recovered from COVID-19. CDR3 sequence (DNA): TGTGCCAGCAGCCGCAGGGAGGGCACTGAAGCTTTCTTT. The encoded protein is CASSRREGTEAFF.